The present TCR beta chain was sequenced within a study of blood T cell repertoires in COVID-19 (TCRdb year 2020). The study in broad terms: Samples from collaborators originated in the United States, Italy and Spain and spanned both the acute and convalescent phases of COVID-19. The material from the prospective study consisted of cDNA or gDNA derived from T cells, B-cell-depleted T cells, or PBMCs. Subjects who had been exposed to COVID-19, were actively infected with it, or had recovered from it provided the deeply sampled blood TCRbeta repertoires that made up the dataset. The repertoires were made available in a free public database intended to serve as a resource for research on the immune response to SARS-CoV-2. Samples were obtained from the ongoing ImmuneRACE study (first 160 participants) and from 950 to 1,500 subjects provided by 6 global collaborators. Sample metadata almost always included a de-identified subject ID, COVID-19 status, age in years and sex. Where available, HLA class I and class II types were taken from metadata supplied by the sample provider and were not determined by assay-based typing. Broader findings and caveats from the paper: Clinical and demographic metadata were provided uncurated, with the amount varying by source and participant.

A distance of 12 bases separates the germline ends of V and J, which lose 3 bases and 6 bases respectively. The germline V gene supplies CDR1 MDHEN and CDR2 SYDVKM. The CDR3, from cysteine to phenylalanine, totals 14 residues. The CDR3 DNA has 42 bases and is translated from base 1. This clone was seen once. It lacks a known antigen. The record has no base qualities; no much larger clone is one base away. Whole blood was collected in K2EDTA tubes by collaborating institutions according to the institutions' own protocols. For TCRbeta analysis, collaborators shipped samples in one of three forms: frozen whole blood, isolated PBMCs, or DNA extracted from either of those sample types. The immunoSEQ Assay, a bias-controlled multiplex PCR, was used to amplify TCRbeta CDR3 regions from genomic DNA. The original methods were these. Within the assay, amplification of reference gene primers was used to estimate how many nucleated cells each sample contained. To quantify the absolute abundance of each unique TCRbeta CDR3 rearrangement, sequence reads were collapsed and filtered. For each sample, productive Simpson clonality was calculated by taking the square root of Simpson's diversity index across productive rearrangements. TCRdb limited this immuneACCESS table to in-frame rearrangements with V and J called. A share of clones is missing; checked studies link under half to unresolved V genes, and the rest is unexplained. That table supplies the V and J calls and clone size; D and trimming were determined from the DNA. The sample table lists around 200,000 clones, approximately 83% of them with a count of one. Over 9.5% of the sample comes from the top ten.

The chain uses TRBV28 and TRBJ2-1, with an unclear D gene assignment. The TCR comes from a human donor with active or convalescent COVID-19. The donor label of this sample is uncertain. Sequenced input: peripheral blood. The bases read TGTGCCAGCAGTTTCGGTCTACGAGCCAATGAGCAGTTCTTC. Its product reads: CASSFGLRANEQFF.